This TCR beta chain was observed in a study of T cell responses to AZD1222 COVID-19 vaccine. Germline-derived CDR1 and CDR2 are MDHEN and SYDVKM. This CDR3 has 22 amino acids. J lost 3 bases, V lost 2 bases, and 25 bases had no gene match. The protocol was immunoSEQ multiplex PCR, while the TCRdb copy is restricted to in-frame clones and leaves out a portion. The profile shows about 86,000 clones, roughly nine tenths of them singletons. The receptor was derived from an adult who received the AZD1222 COVID-19 vaccine. The specimen was peripheral blood, collected 28 days after the second AZD1222 dose. The chain has TRBV28 and TRBJ1-1; 9 nucleotides match TRBD1. CDR3 region: CASSLGADRGFWTISLDTEAFF. The CDR3 DNA follows: TGTGCCAGCAGTTTAGGTGCGGACAGGGGATTCTGGACGATAAGCCTGGACACTGAAGCTTTCTTT.